Listed below are T cell receptor beta chains from one sample, sequenced in a study of blood T cells in healthy people across ages. TCRdb called the 5' RACE reads again in MiXCR, with one record for every CDR3 protein. The sample shows about a million distinct CDR3 sequences, roughly 47% of them seen only once. What was sequenced was blood. The receptors here all came from a woman aged 55-70 years in good health. Each CDR3 is given without its conserved first and last residue.

TRBV20-1 10 SARTGDTEAF
TRBV30 11 AWSVGGHTEAF
TRBV27 13 ASSLSSRTGLEQF
TRBV20-1 11 SARPLGTDTQY
TRBV28 13 ASSPAGQGSYEQY
TRBV28 12 ASSKDRPNEKLF
TRBV20-1 10 SASDRVYEQY
TRBV5-1 13 ASSLFASGSYEQY
TRBV4-1 12 ASGQPRDRVGYT
TRBV20-1 11 SAVPGQGTEAF
TRBV20-1 10 GARDLWNRPY
TRBV25-1 14 ASSEWGTVGHTEAF
TRBV29-1 13 SVEKTGPGANVLT
TRBV11-2 14 ASSLDQGASSYEQY
TRBV7-9 15 ASSFGGGKSSYNEQF
TRBV19 13 ASSIRTSITYEQY
TRBV6-2/TRBV6-3 12 ASRRGGTTDTQY
TRBV14 13 ASSQFQGRGNEQF
TRBV4-3 17 ASSQEVVAGGVGGETQY
TRBV10-2 9 ASSDGYEQF
TRBV12-3/TRBV12-4 14 ASSIKASGLTDTQY
TRBV28 14 ASSSRDGGLNRGAF